This TCR beta chain was sequenced during a study of shared clonotypes between healthy human individuals. Across the study: A donor's plate count was three for CD4 naive and three for CD4 memory; CD8 naive had two and CD8 memory one.

Recent acute infections and vaccinations were absent in the healthy HIV-negative adult donors. For this clone: What it binds is not known.

Clones were read by immunoSEQ multiplex PCR, and TCRdb kept only the in-frame ones, dropping some. The data contain 2,100,000 or so clones, 90% to 96% of them singletons. General observations from the study: About 5% was the fraction of naive CD4 clonotypes found shared across four donors.

V was trimmed by 6 bases and J by 12 bases, leaving 9 bases between them. From germline, CDR1 is DFQATT and CDR2 SNEGSKA (reference sequence). CDR3 size: 9 residues. The sequence derives from a man aged 18 to 29 in good health. The specimen sequenced was naive CD4+ T cells sorted from blood. Stated subset: CD45RA+ positively selected. The chain recombines TRBV20-1 with TRBJ1-5, with a tentative D call TRBD1 (5 bases). The CDR3 sequence: CSAQGNQHF. For the CDR3, the DNA is TGCAGTGCCCAGGGCAACCAGCATTTT.